Shown below are 32 T cell receptor beta chains from a single sample sequenced in a study of early T cells in non-severe SARS-CoV-2 infection. TCRdb itself ran the 5' RACE reads through MiXCR, one entry per CDR3 protein. This sample carries around 40,000 distinct CDR3 sequences, approximately 6% of them seen once, and the ten largest clones take roughly 4.9%. The source material was whole blood. The receptors here all came from an adult who was a healthcare worker with PCR-confirmed SARS-CoV-2 infection or an uninfected control (not recorded which).

This clonotype came up many times. V gene TRBV11-2 combines with J gene TRBJ2-1, with 13 bases lining up with TRBD2. V shed 5 bases and J 3 bases; nucleotides not matched to a gene: 10. The CDR3 contains 18 residues. Germline CDR1 and CDR2: SGHAT and FQNNGV. The CDR3 sequence is CASSGLAGVLIGYNEQFF. CDR3 nucleotides: TGTGCCAGCAGCGGACTAGCGGGAGTTTTAATCGGCTACAATGAGCAGTTCTTC. The full variable domain, in which reference TRBV11-2 and TRBJ2-1 provide the parts outside the CDR3, is EAGVAQSPRYKIIEKRQSVAFWCNPISGHATLYWYQQILGQGPKLLIQFQNNGVVDDSQLPKDRFSAERLKGVDSTLKIQPAKLEDSAVYLCASSGLAGVLIGYNEQFFGPGTRLTVL.

This clonotype was seen a few times. The chain has TRBV7-2 and TRBJ2-1, with 11 positions matching TRBD2. Germline CDR1 and CDR2: SGHTA and FQGNSA. CDR3 length: 15 amino acids. The V segment lost 5 bases and the J segment 9 bases; nucleotides outside the gene matches: 9. CDR3 sequence reads: CASSQTSGSGREQFF. The CDR3 nucleotides read TGTGCCAGCAGCCAAACTAGCGGGAGCGGACGTGAGCAGTTCTTC.

This clonotype was detected ten times or more. The CDR3 here is CASSPGAGVFGELFF. The CDR3 nucleotides are TGTGCCAGCAGCCCGGGCGCGGGAGTGTTCGGGGAGCTGTTTTTT. This rearrangement joins TRBV7-6 to TRBJ2-2; 7 nucleotides line up with TRBD2. The CDR3 extends over 15 amino acids. Trimming took 5 bases from V and 7 from J; bases not matched to a gene: 10. CDR1 and CDR2 (germline): SGHVS, FNYEAQ.

This clonotype was picked up many times. The genes are TRBV7-8 and TRBJ2-7; 8 nucleotides line up with TRBD2. With V trimmed by 8 bases and J by 6 bases, 6 bases remained unmatched. Per the germline V gene, CDR1 is SGHVS and CDR2 is FQNEAQ. This CDR3 is 12 amino acids long. The DNA for the CDR3 is TGTGCCAGCCAAGGACTAGCATCCGAGCAGTACTTC. Protein sequence: CASQGLASEQYF.

This clonotype was observed at least ten times. The genes are TRBV11-2 and TRBJ1-2; D unclear. The V end was cut by 6 bases, the J end by 4 bases, with 12 bases between. The germline V gene encodes CDR1 SGHAT and CDR2 FQNNGV. There are 13 residues in the CDR3. The CDR3 is CASSRTGTYGYTF. The DNA for the CDR3 is TGTGCCAGCAGTCGGACGGGAACCTATGGCTACACCTTC.

In this sample, this clonotype turned up a few times. The CDR3 DNA follows: TGTGCCAGCAGAATGGTACTAATAAACACCGGGGAGCTGTTTTTT. Its protein product is CASRMVLINTGELFF. This chain connects TRBV6-5 to TRBJ2-2; D unclear. Per the germline V gene, CDR1 is MNHEY and CDR2 is SVGAGI. This CDR3 region has 15 residues. V lost 6 bases and J lost 2, with 13 bases in between.

This clonotype was observed many times. The DNA is left out, because the CDR3 cannot be placed on it with certainty; the CDR3 is given as TCRdb lists it. The rearrangement links TRBV6-1 to TRBJ1-1; the table's D call, TRBD1, was not checked against the DNA. The CDR3 is 17 residues long, counting both termini. The germline V gene encodes CDR1 MNHNS and CDR2 SASEGT. The CDR3 sequence is CASSEAWFRGRNTEAFF.

Many counts were recorded for this clonotype. DNA for the CDR3: TGCAGTGCTAGAGACTACCGCGTTAACCACTATGGCTACACCTTC. Residues: CSARDYRVNHYGYTF. This chain uses TRBV20-1 with TRBJ1-2; no reliable D call. Germline-derived CDR1 and CDR2 are DFQATT and SNEGSKA (reference sequence). V shed 0 bases and J shed 3 bases, with 14 bases lying between them. This CDR3 contains 15 residues.

This clonotype was found many times. The gene calls are TRBV21-1 and TRBJ1-5. TRBV21-1 corresponds to a pseudogene. CDR3 length: 18 residues. The CDR3 loop is CASSKGAREPHSNQPQHF. In DNA form, the CDR3 reads TGTGCCAGCAGCAAAGGGGCTAGGGAACCCCATAGCAATCAGCCCCAGCATTTT.

In this sample, this clonotype turned up many times. In DNA, the CDR3 is TGTGCCAGCTCAGCCATCACGGTCCTTGGGGGCAATGAGCAGTTCTTC. It encodes CASSAITVLGGNEQFF. The J gene is TRBJ2-1, the V gene TRBV18; D possibly matches TRBD1 or TRBD2 (5 bases each). The CDR3 sequence is 16 residues long. Looked up from germline, CDR1 is KGHSH and CDR2 is LQKENI. The V end lost 5 bases, the J end lost 6 bases, and 20 bases lay between the germline ends.

This clonotype was counted ten times or more. CDR3: CASSMFGGGNQPQHF. CDR3 bases: TGTGCCAGTAGTATGTTCGGCGGGGGGAATCAGCCCCAGCATTTT. J is TRBJ1-5 and V is TRBV19; D is perhaps TRBD1 (5 bases). Germline V gives CDR1 LNHDA, CDR2 SQIVND (reference sequence). The V end lost 3 bases, the J end lost 4 bases, and 13 bases lay between the germline ends. This CDR3 has 15 residues.

This clonotype occurred many times. This sequence joins TRBV30 and TRBJ2-3, with TRBD2 matching 13 bases. The CDR3 is 16 amino acids. Trimming removed 3 bases from V and 2 bases from J; junction bases left unmatched: 5. Germline loops: CDR1 GTSNPN, CDR2 SVGIG (reference sequence). CDR3 region: CAWSRTSGSLTDTQYF. For the CDR3, the DNA is TGTGCCTGGAGCCGGACTAGCGGGAGCCTCACAGATACGCAGTATTTT.

This clonotype was observed at least ten times. The chain links TRBV4-1 to TRBJ2-1; unclear D gene. The CDR3 totals 16 residues. CDR1 MGHRA and CDR2 YSYEKL come from the germline V gene. V lost 4 bases to trimming and J lost 0 bases, with 13 bases between them. CDR3 loop: CASSRSGPSSYNEQFF. In nucleotides, the CDR3 is TGCGCCAGCAGCCGTTCGGGCCCGAGCTCCTACAATGAGCAGTTCTTC.

This clonotype appeared many times. The chain has TRBV10-2 and TRBJ2-7, with TRBD1 matching over 9 bases. Germline values: CDR1 WSHSY, CDR2 SAAADI. The ends lost 6 bases at V and 3 bases at J; junction bases unmatched: 3. CDR3 size: 13 residues. This CDR3 reads CASRWGQGYEQYF. The CDR3 nucleotides are TGCGCCAGCAGGTGGGGACAGGGCTACGAGCAGTACTTC.

V is TRBV6-2 or TRBV6-3 and J is TRBJ2-3, with TRBD2 matching 7 bases. With 6 bases clipped from V and 4 bases from J, the junction kept 10 bases outside the gene matches. The CDR3 length is 15 residues. Per the germline V gene, CDR1 is MNHEY and CDR2 is SVGEGT. The CDR3 DNA follows: TGTGCCAGCAGGCCCGGGACTACCCGGGCAGATACGCAGTATTTT. It encodes CASRPGTTRADTQYF.

This clonotype showed up many times. The chain carries TRBV4-1 and TRBJ1-2; D not certain. The CDR3 has 16 residues. Trimming took 0 bases from V and 1 from J, leaving 12 bases between them. CDR1 and CDR2 (germline): MGHRA, YSYEKL. The CDR3 loop is CASSQDRGQNNYGYTF. CDR3 DNA sequence: TGCGCCAGCAGCCAAGATCGCGGGCAGAATAACTATGGCTACACCTTC.

This chain joins TRBV10-2 and TRBJ1-1, with D hard to call. V lost 6 bases to trimming and J lost 2 bases, with 16 bases between them. This CDR3 spans 15 amino acids. The germline CDR1 and CDR2 sequences are WSHSY and SAAADI. The CDR3 bases are TGCGCCAGCAGACGAGGACCGAATATAAACACTGAAGCTTTCTTT. This gives the protein CASRRGPNINTEAFF.

This clonotype was seen at least ten times. The chain has TRBV12-3 or TRBV12-4 and TRBJ1-1; no firm D call. Trimming cost V 5 bases and J 11 bases, with 12 bases left between them. The CDR3 has 11 residues. The CDR3, as DNA: TGTGCCAGCAGTCCCGACATCGAGGCTTTCTTT. It specifies CASSPDIEAFF.

This clonotype has only a few counts. The chain combines TRBV19 with TRBJ2-7; D perhaps matches TRBD1 (5 bases). The length of the CDR3 is 14 residues. V was cut by 3 bases and J by 5 bases, with 14 bases left in between. Looked up from germline, CDR1 is LNHDA and CDR2 is SQIVND (reference sequence). The CDR3 DNA is TGTGCCAGTAGTATTTCCACCGCGACAGACGAGCAGTACTTC. It codes for CASSISTATDEQYF.

This clonotype showed up just a few times. This rearrangement joins TRBV9 to TRBJ2-3; D gene unclear. The CDR3 runs to 14 residues. Germline V gives CDR1 SGDLS, CDR2 YYNGEE. The V end lost 0 bases, the J end lost 0 bases, and 5 bases lay between the germline ends. The CDR3 DNA is TGTGCCAGCAGCGTAGCGGCTAGCACAGATACGCAGTATTTT. It yields the protein CASSVAASTDTQYF.

This clonotype was seen at least ten times. This chain connects TRBV28 to TRBJ1-5; D may be TRBD1 (6 bases). The V gene's germline CDR1 is MDHEN and CDR2 SYDVKM. The ends were cut back, 6 bases at V and 3 bases at J, with 9 bases in the middle. The CDR3 extends over 13 amino acids. The CDR3 DNA is TGTGCCAGCAGCACAGGGCACAATCAGCCCCAGCATTTT. It translates to CASSTGHNQPQHF.

This clonotype was seen ten or more times. V usage is TRBV25-1 and J usage is TRBJ2-3; D is unclear. This CDR3 is 10 amino acids long. Germline CDR1 reads MGHDK; CDR2 reads SYGVNS. Trimming stripped 8 bases from V and 5 bases from J, with 5 bases between. The CDR3 sequence is CASAEDTQYF. For the CDR3, the DNA is TGTGCCAGCGCGGAAGATACGCAGTATTTT.

This clonotype showed up just a few times. The chain couples TRBV7-8 to TRBJ2-3; TRBD2 is a possible D gene (5 bases). Trimming took 8 bases from V and 5 from J, leaving 11 bases between them. Germline lookup yields CDR1 SGHVS and CDR2 FQNEAQ. The CDR3 is made up of 12 amino acids. CDR3 in DNA: TGTGCCAGCGGGAAAGAGGGAGATACGCAGTATTTT. Translated, it gives CASGKEGDTQYF.

There are many counts of this clonotype. V is TRBV10-3 and J is TRBJ1-1, with D unresolved. With 8 bases removed from V and 1 base from J, the gap between germline ends came to 11 bases. The CDR3 consists of 13 residues. In germline, CDR1 is ENHRY, CDR2 SYGVKD. The CDR3 sequence: CAIGGSANTEAFF. The DNA of the CDR3 is TGTGCCATCGGCGGTTCGGCGAACACTGAAGCTTTCTTT.

This clonotype has ten or more counts. The CDR3 DNA reads TGTGCCAGCAGCTTATCGGGGGACAGTCACAATGAGCAGTTCTTC. Residues: CASSLSGDSHNEQFF. This chain uses TRBV7-3 with TRBJ2-1, with a tentative D call TRBD1 (7 bases). CDR3 length equals 15 residues. Between the trimmed V and J ends, which lost 2 bases and 5 bases, there was a span of 13 bases. The germline CDR1 and CDR2 sequences are SGHTA and FQGTGA.

At least ten counts were recorded for this clonotype. This chain links TRBV12-3 or TRBV12-4 with TRBJ1-1, with a tentative D call TRBD1 (5 bases). CDR3 length: 13 amino acids. V lost 8 bases and J 3 bases, leaving 13 bases between the germline ends. CDR3 coding DNA: TGTGCCAGCTCCTTGGACACTTACACTGAAGCTTTCTTT. Its protein is CASSLDTYTEAFF.

This clonotype was observed at least ten times. The gene calls are TRBV9 and TRBJ2-5; D might be TRBD1 or TRBD2, each matching 5 bases. CDR3 length equals 12 residues. Trimming took 8 bases from V and 4 from J, leaving 12 bases between them. The germline V gene has CDR1 SGDLS and CDR2 YYNGEE. As DNA, the CDR3 is TGTGCCAGGCCCCCTGGGGGAGAGACCCAGTACTTC. Translation gives CARPPGGETQYF.

The chain couples TRBV14 to TRBJ2-4; D remains ambiguous. Germline loops: CDR1 SGHDN, CDR2 FVKESK. CDR3 length equals 15 residues. V lost 2 bases and J 8 bases, leaving 16 bases between the germline ends. In nucleotides, the CDR3 is TGTGCCAGCAGCCAAACGAGCTTACCTGGGCACATTCAGTACTTC. Residues: CASSQTSLPGHIQYF.

The chain employs TRBV30 and TRBJ1-4; D not resolved. The CDR3 length is 12 residues. Germline values: CDR1 GTSNPN, CDR2 SVGIG (reference sequence). V was pared by 0 bases and J by 7 bases, with 6 bases between. CDR3 residues: CAWSVRGEKLFF. CDR3 nucleotides: TGTGCCTGGAGTGTACGGGGTGAAAAACTGTTTTTT.

This clonotype was found many times. This chain uses TRBV20-1 with TRBJ2-1, with TRBD2 matching over 7 bases. CDR3 length: 13 residues. Trimming took 4 bases from V and 2 from J; bases not matched to a gene: 2. Germline CDR1 reads DFQATT; CDR2 reads SNEGSKA (reference sequence). The CDR3 spells CSAIRGAYNEQFF. Here the CDR3 DNA reads TGCAGTGCTATTCGGGGGGCCTACAATGAGCAGTTCTTC.

This clonotype was observed many times. This chain uses TRBV6-1 with TRBJ1-3; D is uncertain. The V and J ends lost 7 bases and 2 bases respectively, with 9 bases between them. Germline-derived CDR1 and CDR2 are MNHNS and SASEGT. CDR3 length: 13 amino acids. The CDR3 spells CASTASAGNTIYF. DNA of the CDR3: TGTGCCAGCACGGCGTCCGCTGGAAACACCATATATTTT.

The J gene is TRBJ2-7, the V gene TRBV7-8, with D uncertain. The CDR3 consists of 15 residues. Looked up from germline, CDR1 is SGHVS and CDR2 is FQNEAQ. V lost 1 base and J 2 bases, leaving 12 bases between the germline ends. CDR3: CASSLGFEVTYEQYF. CDR3 nucleotides: TGTGCCAGCAGCTTAGGGTTCGAGGTTACCTACGAGCAGTACTTC.